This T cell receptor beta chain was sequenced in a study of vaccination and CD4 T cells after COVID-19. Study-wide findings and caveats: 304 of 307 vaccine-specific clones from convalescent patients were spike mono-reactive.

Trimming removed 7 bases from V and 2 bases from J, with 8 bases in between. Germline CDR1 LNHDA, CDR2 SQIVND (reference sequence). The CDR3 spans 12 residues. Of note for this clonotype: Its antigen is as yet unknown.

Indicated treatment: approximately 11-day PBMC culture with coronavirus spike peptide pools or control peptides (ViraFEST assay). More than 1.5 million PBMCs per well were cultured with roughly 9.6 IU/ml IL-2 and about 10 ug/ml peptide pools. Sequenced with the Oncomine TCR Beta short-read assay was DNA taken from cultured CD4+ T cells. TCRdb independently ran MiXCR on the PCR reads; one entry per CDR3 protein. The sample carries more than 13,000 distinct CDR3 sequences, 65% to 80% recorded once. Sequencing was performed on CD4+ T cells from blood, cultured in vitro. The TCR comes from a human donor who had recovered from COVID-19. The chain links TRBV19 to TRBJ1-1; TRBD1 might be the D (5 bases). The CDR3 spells CASKGRNTEAFF. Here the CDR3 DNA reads TGTGCCAGTAAGGGGAGAAACACTGAAGCTTTCTTT.